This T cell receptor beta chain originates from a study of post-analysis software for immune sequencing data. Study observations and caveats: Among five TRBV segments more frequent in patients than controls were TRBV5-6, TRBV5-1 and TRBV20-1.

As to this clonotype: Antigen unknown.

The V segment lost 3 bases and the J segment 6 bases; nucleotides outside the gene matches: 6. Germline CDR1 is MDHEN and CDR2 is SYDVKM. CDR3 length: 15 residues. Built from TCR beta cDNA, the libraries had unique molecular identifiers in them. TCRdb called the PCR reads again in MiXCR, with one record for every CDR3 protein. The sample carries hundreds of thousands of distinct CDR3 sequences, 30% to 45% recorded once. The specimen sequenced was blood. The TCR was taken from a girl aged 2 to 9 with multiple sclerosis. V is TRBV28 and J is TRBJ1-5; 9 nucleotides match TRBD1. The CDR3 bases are TGTGCCAGCAGTTTTCGGGACAGGGATTTTCAGCCCCAGCATTTT. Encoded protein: CASSFRDRDFQPQHF.